The 17 T cell receptor beta chains presented below share a single source sample, sequenced in a study of OX40 agonist ivuxolimab in advanced cancers. TCRdb's copy holds only in-frame clones and misses some; the assay was immunoSEQ multiplex PCR. Among 65,000 to 95,000 clones listed, over 75% were seen once. The specimen comprised CD4+ or CD8+ T cells sorted from blood, sampled in a trial of the OX40 agonist ivuxolimab. Receptor source: an adult with an advanced solid tumor such as melanoma, head and neck, liver or kidney cancer.

This clone was observed a single time. J is TRBJ1-4 and V is TRBV28, with D perhaps TRBD1 (5 bases). Germline-derived CDR1 and CDR2 are MDHEN and SYDVKM. This CDR3 spans 14 amino acids. Between the trimmed V and J ends, which lost 5 bases and 5 bases, there was a span of 12 bases. For the CDR3, the DNA is TGTGCCAGCAGTCGGGGGGTCCCAAATGAAAAACTGTTTTTT. As protein: CASSRGVPNEKLFF.

This clone was seen just once. The chain combines TRBV6-5 with TRBJ1-1; no reliable D call. Germline-derived CDR1 and CDR2 are MNHEY and SVGAGI. The CDR3 is 13 residues long. Trimming took off 0 bases at V and 3 bases at J, with 5 bases between the two ends. CDR3 in amino acids: CASSYSRDTEAFF. The CDR3, as DNA: TGTGCCAGCAGTTACTCCCGGGACACTGAAGCTTTCTTT.

A remark on this clone: The junction shows a germline mismatch at one end, possibly a read error. The chain is built from TRBV5-4 and TRBJ2-1, with TRBD1 matching 8 bases. The CDR3 is made up of 15 amino acids. Per germline, CDR1 SGHNT and CDR2 YYREEE (reference sequence). This CDR3 reads CAGSLVQGAWNEQFF. In DNA, the CDR3 is TGTGCCGGCAGCTTGGTGCAGGGGGCATGGAATGAGCAGTTCTTC.

This chain joins TRBV5-4 and TRBJ1-1, with 8 bases aligning to TRBD1. The CDR3 has 14 residues. Germline-derived CDR1 and CDR2 are SGHNT and YYREEE (reference sequence). V trimming: 0 bases; J trimming: 6 bases; junction bases outside the gene matches: 4. The CDR3 sequence: CASSLGQGFAEAFF. The CDR3 coding sequence is TGTGCCAGCAGCTTGGGACAGGGGTTTGCTGAAGCTTTCTTT.

The V and J genes are TRBV2 and TRBJ2-7; D perhaps matches TRBD1 (6 bases). CDR3 size: 17 residues. Germline V gene data show CDR1 as SNHLY and CDR2 as FYNNEI. Trimming removed 5 bases from V and 2 bases from J, with 22 bases in between. CDR3 region: CASSSLLLTGLPYEQYF. CDR3 nucleotides: TGTGCCAGCAGTTCTCTTCTCCTTACAGGGCTGCCCTACGAGCAGTACTTC.

The chain is built from TRBV19 and TRBJ1-4, with D hard to call. The germline CDR1 and CDR2 sequences are LNHDA and SQIVND (reference sequence). V was clipped by 3 bases and J by 1 base, with 6 bases between them. This CDR3 region has 14 residues. The CDR3 here is CASSILGTNEKLFF. The CDR3 DNA is TGTGCCAGTAGTATCTTGGGAACTAATGAAAAACTGTTTTTT.

This clone showed up just a few times. The chain carries TRBV6-1 and TRBJ2-6; D gene uncertain. Between the trimmed V and J ends, which lost 4 bases and 2 bases, there was a span of 0 bases. Germline V gene sequence: CDR1 MNHNS, CDR2 SASEGT. The length of the CDR3 is 12 residues. CDR3 DNA: TGTGCCAGCAGTGCTGGGGCCAACGTCCTGACTTTC. Residues: CASSAGANVLTF.

The CDR3, as DNA: TGCGCCAGCAGCCCCGGGGCAGCGGTCTCCTACGAGCAGTACTTC. Encoded protein: CASSPGAAVSYEQYF. This rearrangement joins TRBV4-1 to TRBJ2-7; D possibly matches TRBD1 or TRBD2 (5 bases each). The germline CDR1 and CDR2 sequences are MGHRA and YSYEKL. V dropped 4 bases and J dropped 0 bases, with 13 bases sitting between them. CDR3 length equals 15 residues.

The rearrangement links TRBV9 to TRBJ1-6, with unresolved D. V was shortened by 4 bases and J by 14 bases, with 7 bases between the two germline ends. CDR1 and CDR2 (germline): SGDLS, YYNGEE. The CDR3 has 10 amino acids. CDR3 amino acids: CASSSLTLHF. The CDR3, as DNA: TGTGCCAGCAGCTCTCTCACCCTCCACTTT.

The rearrangement links TRBV9 to TRBJ1-2; maybe TRBD1 (6 bases). Germline V gene sequence: CDR1 SGDLS, CDR2 YYNGEE. The V and J ends lost 3 bases and 4 bases respectively, with 16 bases between them. The CDR3 has 15 residues. The CDR3 DNA sequence: TGTGCCAGCAGCGCCGGGGGGGGCACGGCCTATGGCTACACCTTC. Its translation: CASSAGGGTAYGYTF.

The rearrangement links TRBV7-9 to TRBJ2-5; D gene unclear. Trimming removed 4 bases at V and 7 bases at J, with 13 bases between. Per the germline V gene, CDR1 is SEHNR and CDR2 is FQNEAQ (reference sequence). This CDR3 contains 13 residues. CDR3 protein: CASSSGHRRTQYF. CDR3 DNA sequence: TGTGCCAGCAGCTCGGGTCATAGGAGGACCCAGTACTTC. The variable domain in full, with the rest retrieved from reference TRBV7-9 and TRBJ2-5, is DTGVSQNPRHKITKRGQNVTFRCDPISEHNRLYWYRQTLGQGPEFLTYFQNEAQLEKSRLLSDRFSAERPKGSFSTLEIQRTEQGDSAMYLCASSSGHRRTQYFGPGTRLLVL.

The V gene is TRBV9, the J gene TRBJ2-1; no firm D call. V was pared by 4 bases and J by 5 bases, with 7 bases between. The germline V gene has CDR1 SGDLS and CDR2 YYNGEE. CDR3 size: 12 residues. CDR3 protein: CASSSLNNEQFF. The CDR3 region has the DNA TGTGCCAGCAGCTCATTGAACAATGAGCAGTTCTTC.

This chain links TRBV19 with TRBJ2-5; 7 positions match TRBD2. The J call may not be correct, given that the DNA end is closer to TRBJ2-7. CDR1 and CDR2 (germline): LNHDA, SQIVND (reference sequence). The CDR3 is made up of 14 amino acids. The CDR3: CASSWGGGEYEQYF. In nucleotides, the CDR3 is TGTGCCAGTAGTTGGGGGGGAGGAGAATACGAGCAGTACTTC.

This clone was seen only a few times. CDR3 sequence reads: CASSPPRGDTEAFF. Here the CDR3 DNA reads TGTGCCAGCTCACCACCCAGGGGAGACACTGAAGCTTTCTTT. The chain is built from TRBV18 and TRBJ1-1; D possibly corresponds to TRBD1 (6 bases). The CDR3 runs 14 residues. Trimming stripped 0 bases from V and 3 bases from J, with 8 bases between. Germline CDR1 and CDR2: KGHSH and LQKENI.

This chain links TRBV19 with TRBJ2-1, with D perhaps matching TRBD1 or TRBD2 (5 bases each). Germline CDR1 LNHDA, CDR2 SQIVND (reference sequence). The CDR3 has 15 amino acids. Trimming took off 10 bases at V and 3 bases at J, with 19 bases between the two ends. The CDR3 nucleotides are TGTGCCACCTCGGGGAACGGGGCCCGCTACAATGAGCAGTTCTTC. Its translation is CATSGNGARYNEQFF.

The J gene is TRBJ2-5, the V gene TRBV6-5, with D possibly matching TRBD1 (6 bases). The CDR3 consists of 14 residues. The ends were cut back, 6 bases at V and 1 base at J, with 12 bases in the middle. Germline CDR1 reads MNHEY; CDR2 reads SVGAGI. This chain's CDR3 is CASSPQGRQETQYF. CDR3 nucleotides: TGTGCCAGCAGCCCACAGGGCCGCCAAGAGACCCAGTACTTC.

The table lists this clone with many counts. The chain carries TRBV7-9 and TRBJ1-4; D is perhaps TRBD1 (5 bases). CDR3 length equals 14 residues. The V gene's germline CDR1 is SEHNR and CDR2 FQNEAQ (reference sequence). Between the trimmed V and J ends, which lost 3 bases and 2 bases, there was a span of 7 bases. The CDR3 here is CASSFGGTNEKLFF. The CDR3 DNA sequence: TGTGCCAGCAGCTTTGGGGGGACTAATGAAAAACTGTTTTTT.